The 3 T cell receptor beta chains given below trace back to one sample, sequenced in a study of T-cell reconstitution after alpha-beta-depleted transplantation in children. A library of TCRbeta sequences, prepared with unique molecular identifiers, was generated. TCRdb used MiXCR to reprocess the PCR reads, holding one entry per CDR3 protein. The profile covers 190,000 or so distinct CDR3 sequences, with about 6.3% appearing a single time and around 3% taken by the ten largest. Sequenced material: PBMCs from the stem cell graft donor, taken from the stem cell graft. These receptors all come from a human donor who donated a stem cell graft to a child with Wiskott-Aldrich syndrome.

The table lists this clonotype with many counts. The chain uses TRBV13 and TRBJ2-2; D is undetermined. The germline gives CDR1 PRHDT, CDR2 FYEKMQ (reference sequence). V was shortened by 4 bases and J by 5 bases, with 5 bases between the two germline ends. CDR3 length: 12 residues. The CDR3 protein is CASSSVTGELFF. The CDR3 DNA is TGTGCCAGCAGCTCGGTGACCGGGGAGCTGTTTTTT.

CDR3: CASQSGQAWDSQETQYF. The CDR3 bases are TGTGCCAGCCAGTCCGGCCAAGCCTGGGACTCCCAAGAGACCCAGTACTTC. This sequence joins TRBV12-3 or TRBV12-4 and TRBJ2-5, with a possible D match to TRBD2 (6 bases). The CDR3 length is 17 residues. Between the trimmed V and J ends, which lost 8 bases and 1 base, there was a span of 23 bases.

In this sample, this clonotype turned up many times. V usage is TRBV25-1 and J usage is TRBJ2-1; D may be TRBD1 or TRBD2 (5 bases each). Germline-derived CDR1 and CDR2 are MGHDK and SYGVNS. The CDR3 sequence is 14 residues long. Trimming removed 4 bases at V and 6 bases at J, with 13 bases between. CDR3 sequence reads: CASSVRDLGNEQFF. In DNA form, the CDR3 reads TGTGCCAGCAGTGTCCGGGACCTGGGCAATGAGCAGTTCTTC.